This paragraph reports one T cell receptor (beta chain). Its antigen is not known. Deletions cut 4 bases from V and 0 bases from J, with 13 bases between. Per the germline V gene, CDR1 is SGHTA and CDR2 is FQGNSA. The CDR3 loop spans 16 amino acids. Assay: immunoSEQ multiplex PCR; the TCRdb copy retains only in-frame clones and omits some. The sample lists fewer than 150,000 clones, roughly nine tenths occurring once. This entry is derived from a study of T cell responses to AZD1222 COVID-19 vaccine. General study results and limits: Regions left unmutated in variants are reportedly the target of nearly half of spike-specific TCRs.

V usage is TRBV7-2 and J usage is TRBJ1-3, with a possible D match to TRBD1 (5 bases). This sample comprised peripheral blood, obtained 28 days after the second AZD1222 dose. The sequence was collected from an adult who received the AZD1222 COVID-19 vaccine. CDR3 DNA sequence: TGTGCCAGCAGCTCCCGTTACAGGCTCTCTGGAAACACCATATATTTT. Its translation: CASSSRYRLSGNTIYF.